These 11 T cell receptor beta chains came from one sample sequenced in a study of T cell responses to AZD1222 COVID-19 vaccine. Some clones are missing from TCRdb's copy, which holds only in-frame ones; the method was immunoSEQ multiplex PCR. The data hold around 200,000 clones, with 80% to 90% observed a single time. Sequenced here: peripheral blood, sampled on day 0 of AZD1222 vaccination. These receptor sequences come from an adult in good health.

The chain is built from TRBV14 and TRBJ1-1; D might be TRBD1 (6 bases). V lost 1 base and J lost 6, with 12 bases in between. The CDR3 runs 14 residues. Germline CDR1 reads SGHDN; CDR2 reads FVKESK. The CDR3 sequence is CASSQVGGGSEAFF. CDR3 bases: TGTGCCAGCAGCCAAGTGGGAGGGGGTTCTGAAGCTTTCTTT.

This clone was seen a single time. The rearrangement links TRBV15 to TRBJ2-3, with a possible D match to TRBD2 (6 bases). CDR3 length equals 14 residues. Germline V gene data show CDR1 as LNHNV and CDR2 as YYDKDF (reference sequence). V was cut by 9 bases and J by 2 bases, with 15 bases left in between. The CDR3 sequence is CATQIVAATDTQYF. The DNA of the CDR3 is TGTGCCACTCAAATAGTAGCGGCCACAGATACGCAGTATTTT.

The genes are TRBV6-2 or TRBV6-3 and TRBJ2-7; 11 bases are a match to TRBD2. CDR3 length: 17 residues. Germline V lookup: CDR1 MNHEY, CDR2 SVGEGT. V gave up 2 bases and J gave up 2 bases; unmatched junction bases: 8. The CDR3 bases are TGTGCCAGCAGTTACGGTCTAGCGGGGGGTACCACCTACGAGCAGTACTTC. Translating gives CASSYGLAGGTTYEQYF.

The CDR3 bases are TGTGCCAGCAGCCAAGGGGGACTAGCGGGAGACGAGCAGTACTTC. Protein sequence: CASSQGGLAGDEQYF. The chain employs TRBV14 and TRBJ2-7, with 14 positions matching TRBD2. Trimming at V came to 1 base and at J to 5 bases, leaving 1 base not matched to a gene. CDR1 and CDR2 from the germline V gene are SGHDN and FVKESK. The CDR3 runs 15 residues.

The V and J genes are TRBV7-9 and TRBJ2-5, with 9 bases aligning to TRBD2. V gave up 7 bases and J gave up 5 bases; unmatched junction bases: 11. The CDR3 covers 15 residues. Germline V gene data show CDR1 as SEHNR and CDR2 as FQNEAQ (reference sequence). CDR3 bases: TGTGCCAGCAAAGGGGCAGCGGGGGGTGAGGAGACCCAGTACTTC. This translates into CASKGAAGGEETQYF.

Only one count was recorded for this clone. The V gene is TRBV9, the J gene TRBJ1-2; 8 bases line up with TRBD1. Losses at the gene ends were 0 bases for V and 6 bases for J; bases not matched to a gene: 13. The CDR3 is made up of 17 amino acids. CDR1 SGDLS and CDR2 YYNGEE come from the germline V gene. CDR3 loop: CASSVDLGPQGADGYTF. The CDR3 DNA reads as TGTGCCAGCAGCGTAGACCTAGGGCCCCAGGGGGCGGATGGCTACACCTTC.

V usage is TRBV3-1 (or the pseudogene TRBV3-2) and J usage is TRBJ2-3; D may be TRBD2 (5 bases). This CDR3 has 15 residues. Per the germline V gene, CDR1 is LGHDT and CDR2 is YNNKEL (reference sequence). V was pared by 1 base and J by 2 bases, with 10 bases between. The CDR3 coding sequence is TGTGCCAGCAGCCAAGCCGGACTGCACACAGATACGCAGTATTTT. This encodes CASSQAGLHTDTQYF.

In DNA form, the CDR3 reads TGTGCCAGCGCCCCCCAAGGCGACGAGACCCAGTACTTC. Protein sequence: CASAPQGDETQYF. This sequence joins TRBV27 and TRBJ2-5; D unresolved. The ends were cut back, 8 bases at V and 5 bases at J, with 15 bases in the middle. The length of the CDR3 is 13 residues. Germline values: CDR1 MNHEY, CDR2 SMNVEV (reference sequence).

The rearrangement joins TRBV7-9 to TRBJ1-2; 7 bases agree with TRBD1. The germline CDR1 and CDR2 sequences are SEHNR and FQNEAQ (reference sequence). The CDR3 sequence is 17 residues long. J gave up 3 bases and V 5 bases, and 15 bases lay outside the gene matches. CDR3 amino acids: CASSLVFRFDRDYGYTF. For the CDR3, the DNA is TGTGCCAGCAGCCTAGTTTTCCGATTTGACAGGGACTATGGCTACACCTTC.

This clone showed up just once. V usage is TRBV28 and J usage is TRBJ1-1; no firm D call. V gave up 0 bases and J gave up 3 bases, with 11 bases separating them. Germline lookup yields CDR1 MDHEN and CDR2 SYDVKM. The CDR3 runs to 15 residues. The CDR3, as DNA: TGTGCCAGCAGTTTATGGGCCAAAAGAGACACTGAAGCTTTCTTT. As protein: CASSLWAKRDTEAFF.

The chain has TRBV28 and TRBJ2-3, with TRBD1 matching over 9 bases. This CDR3 is built from 15 residues. Germline trimming cut 6 bases from V and 2 bases from J; bases unmatched to any gene: 6. Germline CDR1 and CDR2: MDHEN and SYDVKM. The CDR3 here is CASRPRTGATDTQYF. The CDR3 DNA sequence: TGTGCCAGCAGGCCCCGGACAGGGGCCACAGATACGCAGTATTTT.